This T cell receptor (beta chain) is from a study of shared clonotypes between healthy human individuals. Findings and limits, study-wide: Non-shared clonotypes showed lower generation probabilities than clonotypes common to all four donors.

In the authors' workflow: ImmunoSEQ output lacked quality scores and full-length reads, limiting matched filtering. Method: immunoSEQ multiplex PCR; TCRdb's copy keeps in-frame clones and lacks some. Clonal size and the V and J genes are those of that table, whereas D and trimming came from the DNA. This sample has millions of clones; over 85% occur once, and the top ten carry about 0.13%. A remark on this clone: Its antigen is currently unknown. Other DNA sequences in this specimen translate into the identical CDR3.

There are 15 residues in the CDR3. The V gene's germline CDR1 is SGDLS and CDR2 YYNGEE. The germline V and J ends were trimmed by 0 bases and 4 bases, with 10 bases remaining between them. Sequencing input: naive CD4+ T cells sorted from blood. Subset here: CD45RA+ positively selected. The sequence was collected from a man in his late teens or twenties in good health. The V gene is TRBV9, the J gene TRBJ2-2; the D call may be TRBD1 or TRBD2 (5 bases each). The CDR3 here is CASSVEGRVTGELFF. As DNA, the CDR3 is TGTGCCAGCAGCGTAGAGGGGCGGGTCACCGGGGAGCTGTTTTTT.